The source of this TCR beta chain is a study of T cell responses to AZD1222 COVID-19 vaccine (dated by TCRdb to about 2021). Context from the whole study: A total of 230 to 250 trial participants underwent TCR sequencing, of whom around 200 received two doses of AZD1222 and about 25 received two doses of the MenACWY control vaccine. Enrollment into the trials was organized by age into subgroups of 18-55, 56-69 and 70-plus years, and those subgroups contained approximately 150, 30 and 60 TCR-sequenced participants, respectively.

Comments on this clone: Its antigen target is currently unknown. Per-nucleotide qualities are absent, and no much larger clonotype sits a single base away.

The time point label on this specimen signifies: about 28 days (+/-7) after the second vaccine dose. AZD1222 recipients whose second dose came at about 4 weeks and those whose second dose came at about 12 weeks were combined into one group, since spike-specific TCR depth and breadth did not differ between the two schedules. Vaccinee samples were obtained from the UK trials COV001 and COV002, which included a single-blind randomized controlled phase 2/3 trial of AZD1222 (ChAdOx1 nCoV-19) in healthy adults. Trial participant PBMC samples were collected at day 0 and day 28 after the second dose for TCRbeta chain sequencing. Spanning cysteine to phenylalanine, the CDR3 consists of 20 amino acids. Only the CDR3 DNA stays, 60 bases, in frame from base 1. Via the germline V gene, CDR1 is LGHNA and CDR2 YSLEER. V ends up 1 base short and J 5 bases short, with an unmatched junction base count of 15. The CDR3 regions of human TCRbeta chains were subjected to immunosequencing. As for the authors' bioinformatics: TCRs in the repertoires were matched against a reference library of SARS-CoV-2-specific TCRs that had been generated with the MIRA antigen-specificity platform. Breadth was defined as the fraction of unique TCRs that were SARS-CoV-2-associated, and depth was defined as the fraction of total T cells that were SARS-CoV-2-associated. Using the MIRA data, each spike-specific TCR was assigned both to the spike region to which the TCR was reactive and to a CD4 or CD8 class. Log10-transformed breadth and depth values were compared by one-way ANOVA with Sidak's multiple comparisons tests. Not all clones reach the TCRdb copy of this immuneACCESS table, which keeps in-frame sequences only. Checked studies attribute under half of the gap to unresolved V genes and leave the rest unexplained. For V, J and clone size, that table is used; D and trimming come from the DNA. The sample includes under 150,000 clones, with roughly 90% observed a single time. The ten largest clonotypes hold more than 0.95% of the sample.

Paper-wide results and their limitations: Most participants were white British and females outnumbered males, and the authors suggested that clonal diversity may have been underestimated. Reportedly, close to half of the unique spike-specific TCRs recognized epitopes lying outside the regions that are mutated in the B.1.351 and B.1.1.7 variants. No day 14 peak-response samples were available, so repertoires were characterized only after the peak T cell response. The 56-69-year group was small, and its depth increase did not reach significance, likely because of low power. Spike-specific TCR breadth and depth rose significantly after two AZD1222 doses compared with day 0 and with MenACWY recipients. The vaccine-associated CD4 TCRs covered the entire spike protein, and the dominant responses fell in regions 160-218 and 743-854. Conclusions about previously exposed vaccinees are limited because only 6 or 7 AZD1222 recipients were SARS-CoV-2 seropositive at baseline.

The chain uses TRBV4-3 and TRBJ2-2; TRBD2 agrees with 11 junctional bases. The sample here was peripheral blood, taken 28 days after the second AZD1222 dose. The source of this sequence is an adult who received the AZD1222 COVID-19 vaccine. The CDR3 protein is CASSQAVTLLAGAPTGELFF. The DNA sequence is TGCGCCAGCAGCCAAGCCGTCACACTACTAGCGGGGGCGCCGACCGGGGAGCTGTTTTTT.